The text below deals with one TCR beta chain. This entry belongs to a study of T cell changes during pregnancy in multiple sclerosis. The data were produced by immunoSEQ multiplex PCR, yet TCRdb's version contains in-frame clones alone and is incomplete. Here the sample spans about 40,000 clones, under 95% being singletons. V was cut by 3 bases and J by 0 bases, with 12 bases left in between. CDR1 and CDR2 (germline): SNHLY, FYNNEI. The length of the CDR3 is 15 residues. This clonotype was obtained from a female donor with multiple sclerosis, enrolled in a pregnancy study. This sequence joins TRBV2 and TRBJ2-7; D uncertain. Sample: CD8+ T cells from peripheral blood mononuclear cells, taken in the first trimester of pregnancy. This chain's CDR3 is CASSDRPRGSYEQYF. The CDR3 nucleotides read TGTGCCAGCAGTGATCGTCCCAGAGGCTCCTACGAGCAGTACTTC.